The 24 T cell receptor beta chains in this list originate from one sample, sequenced in a study of blood T cells in healthy people across ages. It was with a sample-barcoded 5' primer and a J-beta primer mix that a second PCR of about 6 to 12 cycles was run. Via MiXCR, TCRdb re-called the 5' RACE reads, giving one row per CDR3 protein. Of roughly 720,000 distinct CDR3 sequences listed, about 55% are singletons. The sample comprised blood. The origin of the receptors is an elderly man in good health.

This clonotype was picked up one time. The rearrangement links TRBV12-3 or TRBV12-4 to TRBJ2-5; TRBD1 matches at 11 bases. The CDR3 is 13 amino acids. V dropped 7 bases and J dropped 11; count of bases not matched to a gene: 9. The CDR3 DNA reads TGTGCCAGCATCGGGACAGGGGGGAGAGAGCAGTACTTC. Its translation: CASIGTGGREQYF.

The CDR3 nucleotides read TGCAGCGTCCCGACTAGCGGGAGTGGGGATGAGCAGTACTTC. Protein sequence: CSVPTSGSGDEQYF. The gene calls are TRBV29-1 and TRBJ2-5, with 12 bases matching TRBD2. CDR3 size: 14 residues. Germline assignment: CDR1 SQVTM and CDR2 ANQGSEA. The V and J ends lost 6 bases and 11 bases, in that order; junction bases with no gene match: 13.

This clonotype was seen a handful of times. The chain links TRBV5-1 to TRBJ2-1, with 12 bases aligning to TRBD2. The CDR3 sequence is 16 residues long. Per the germline V gene, CDR1 is SGHRS and CDR2 is YFSETQ. V lost 7 bases, J lost 5 bases, and 10 bases stayed unmatched. This CDR3 reads CASGASGRAPNNEQFF. In DNA, the CDR3 is TGCGCCAGCGGGGCTAGCGGGAGGGCCCCTAACAATGAGCAGTTCTTC.

This clonotype has more than one count but fewer than ten. The chain is built from TRBV29-1 and TRBJ2-7; 12 nucleotides agree with TRBD2. This CDR3 is 12 amino acids long. Germline lookup yields CDR1 SQVTM and CDR2 ANQGSEA. V lost 3 bases to trimming and J lost 6 bases; unmatched junction nucleotides: 0. CDR3 bases: TGCAGCGTTGAGACTAGCGGGAGCGAGCAGTACTTC. Amino acids: CSVETSGSEQYF.

This clonotype has a handful of counts. The V call is TRBV7-9, the J call TRBJ2-3; TRBD2 agrees at 7 bases. CDR3 length: 13 amino acids. CDR1 and CDR2 from the germline V gene are SEHNR and FQNEAQ (reference sequence). V was clipped by 5 bases and J by 7 bases; unmatched bases: 6. The CDR3 nucleotides are TGTGCCAGCAGCCTGACTAGCATTTATACGCAGTATTTT. Amino acid sequence: CASSLTSIYTQYF.

This chain joins TRBV11-1 and TRBJ2-7; D is possibly TRBD1 (6 bases). The CDR3 extends over 14 amino acids. Germline loops: CDR1 SGHAT, CDR2 FQDESV (reference sequence). The V end lost 3 bases, the J end lost 5 bases, and 14 bases lay between the germline ends. CDR3 in DNA: TGTGCCAGCAGCTTTCATCAGGGGTCCGACGAGCAGTACTTC. Its translation: CASSFHQGSDEQYF.

The chain recombines TRBV12-3 or TRBV12-4 with TRBJ2-3; D possibly corresponds to TRBD1 (6 bases). This CDR3 spans 18 amino acids. The V gene lost 1 base and the J gene lost 4 bases, with 21 bases spanning the gap. CDR3 nucleotides: TGTGCCAGCAGTTTAGAGAAGGGACAACCCGGATTACCAGATACGCAGTATTTT. Amino acid sequence: CASSLEKGQPGLPDTQYF.

This clonotype showed up just a few times. The V call is TRBV7-2, the J call TRBJ2-5, with a weak D call TRBD1 (5 bases). This CDR3 spans 14 amino acids. CDR1 and CDR2 from the germline V gene are SGHTA and FQGNSA. The ends were cut back, 6 bases at V and 2 bases at J, with 13 bases in the middle. The CDR3 sequence: CASSQGAQQETQYF. CDR3 bases: TGTGCCAGCAGTCAAGGGGCACAACAAGAGACCCAGTACTTC.

J is TRBJ2-5 and V is TRBV5-6, with D hard to call. TRBJ2-7 explains the end of the DNA better; the J call may be wrong. Germline V CDR1 and CDR2: SGHDT, YYEEEE. The CDR3 covers 14 residues. The CDR3: CASSGSGALYEQYF. The CDR3 region has the DNA TGTGCCAGCAGCGGGTCAGGTGCCCTTTACGAGCAGTACTTC.

CDR3 amino acids: CSARDRGRYEQYF. Written as DNA, the CDR3 is TGCAGTGCTAGAGATCGGGGGAGATACGAGCAGTACTTC. The chain links TRBV20-1 to TRBJ2-7; D is possibly TRBD2 (6 bases). V was shortened by 0 bases and J by 4 bases, with 10 bases between the two germline ends. Per germline, CDR1 DFQATT and CDR2 SNEGSKA (reference sequence). The CDR3 has 13 residues.

V usage is TRBV4-1 and J usage is TRBJ2-7; D may correspond to TRBD1 or TRBD2 (7 bases each). Germline V lookup: CDR1 MGHRA, CDR2 YSYEKL. V was cut by 1 base and J by 2 bases, with 12 bases left in between. This CDR3 comprises 15 residues. The CDR3 nucleotides are TGCGCCAGCAGCCAAGGACAGGGAGGGCCCTACGAGCAGTACTTC. Translated, it gives CASSQGQGGPYEQYF.

J is TRBJ1-2 and V is TRBV5-5; D gene ambiguous. V was clipped by 4 bases and J by 4 bases, with 17 bases between them. CDR1 is SGHKS and CDR2 is YYEKEE in the germline V gene (reference sequence). There are 15 residues in the CDR3. The CDR3 DNA reads as TGTGCCAGCAGCCCGGCCTTCGGCAGAACCTATGGCTACACCTTC. Translated: CASSPAFGRTYGYTF. Drawing the rest from reference TRBV5-5 and TRBJ1-2, the complete variable domain is DAGVTQSPTHLIKTRGQQVTLRCSPISGHKSVSWYQQVLGQGPQFIFQYYEKEERGRGNFPDRFSARQFPNYSSELNVNALLLGDSALYLCASSPAFGRTYGYTFGSGTRLTVV.

This clonotype was counted only a few times. The chain carries TRBV4-2 and TRBJ2-1; D is ambiguous. V lost 0 bases, J lost 5 bases, and 5 bases lay in between. The CDR3 sequence is 13 residues long. Looked up from germline, CDR1 is LGHNA and CDR2 is YNFKEQ. CDR3 DNA: TGTGCCAGCAGCCAAGATCTCAACAATGAGCAGTTCTTC. The encoded protein is CASSQDLNNEQFF.

This clonotype was detected once. The J gene is TRBJ2-3, the V gene TRBV5-1; D unclear. The CDR3 sequence is 16 residues long. V was trimmed by 4 bases and J by 1 base, leaving 16 bases between them. Germline CDR1 reads SGHRS; CDR2 reads YFSETQ. This CDR3 is CASSLAGDTRTDTQYF. The CDR3 DNA reads as TGCGCCAGCAGCCTCGCAGGAGATACTCGCACAGATACGCAGTATTTT.

V is TRBV27 and J is TRBJ2-2; D remains ambiguous. The germline gives CDR1 MNHEY, CDR2 SMNVEV (reference sequence). V gave up 4 bases and J gave up 0 bases, with 6 bases separating them. This CDR3 region has 14 residues. The CDR3 region is CASSSTSNTGELFF. CDR3 in DNA: TGTGCCAGCAGTTCGACTTCGAACACCGGGGAGCTGTTTTTT.

This chain joins TRBV20-1 and TRBJ1-6; D is perhaps TRBD1 (5 bases). Deletions cut 6 bases from V and 1 base from J, with 16 bases between. This CDR3 is 16 amino acids long. Germline loops: CDR1 DFQATT, CDR2 SNEGSKA (reference sequence). The CDR3 region is CSALTPGGSYNSPLHF. CDR3 bases: TGCAGTGCCCTTACACCCGGGGGGTCCTATAATTCACCCCTCCACTTT.

This sequence joins TRBV27 and TRBJ2-7; 9 bases are a match to TRBD2. V lost 6 bases, J lost 6 bases, and 12 bases stayed unmatched. CDR3 length: 15 residues. Germline V gene sequence: CDR1 MNHEY, CDR2 SMNVEV (reference sequence). The CDR3 coding sequence is TGTGCCAGCAGGGCGAGTCTAGCGGGAAAGGGCGAGCAGTACTTC. It codes for CASRASLAGKGEQYF.

The gene calls are TRBV7-2 and TRBJ1-5; D gene uncertain. The V end lost 3 bases, the J end lost 7 bases, and 10 bases lay between the germline ends. The length of the CDR3 is 13 residues. The germline V gene has CDR1 SGHTA and CDR2 FQGNSA. In DNA, the CDR3 is TGTGCCAGCAGCTTCCCATCAGGACAGCCCCAGCATTTT. Translating gives CASSFPSGQPQHF.

The sample holds a few counts of this clonotype. The V and J genes are TRBV20-1 and TRBJ2-1, with no clear D. The length of the CDR3 is 14 residues. Trimming took 0 bases from V and 0 from J, leaving 6 bases between them. The germline V gene has CDR1 DFQATT and CDR2 SNEGSKA (reference sequence). The CDR3 is CSARDGSSYNEQFF. CDR3 bases: TGCAGTGCTAGAGATGGAAGCTCCTACAATGAGCAGTTCTTC.

Worth noting for this clonotype: This may be a read error, as it is one base from a much larger clone. The rearrangement links TRBV6-2 or TRBV6-3 to TRBJ2-1, with D unresolved. The germline V and J ends were trimmed by 6 bases and 5 bases, with 17 bases remaining between them. CDR3 size: 15 residues. CDR1 is MNHEY, CDR2 SVGEGT, per germline. CDR3 coding DNA: TGTGCCAGCAGCCCGTTCGGGTTAGCCGACAATGAGCAGTTCTTC. Protein: CASSPFGLADNEQFF.

The chain links TRBV10-3 to TRBJ2-1; tentatively, D is TRBD1 or TRBD2 (5 bases each). V lost 8 bases and J 3 bases, leaving 17 bases between the germline ends. The germline CDR1 and CDR2 sequences are ENHRY and SYGVKD. The CDR3 totals 15 residues. The CDR3 nucleotides read TGTGCCATCGGGGCAGGACGAGCGGACTACAATGAGCAGTTCTTC. Amino acid sequence: CAIGAGRADYNEQFF.

V is TRBV28 and J is TRBJ2-7; D tentatively reads TRBD1 or TRBD2 (5 bases each). Germline V CDR1 and CDR2: MDHEN, SYDVKM. There are 16 residues in the CDR3. Trimming took off 5 bases at V and 3 bases at J, with 20 bases between the two ends. CDR3 bases: TGTGCCAGCAGTACCTTGGGACGGAAAACGGTCTACGAGCAGTACTTC. Its translation is CASSTLGRKTVYEQYF.

This clonotype is a singleton in its sample. The V call is TRBV5-1, the J call TRBJ1-2; perhaps TRBD1 as D (5 bases). The CDR3 runs to 15 residues. V lost 6 bases, J lost 2 bases, and 17 bases lay in between. The V gene's germline CDR1 is SGHRS and CDR2 YFSETQ. The CDR3 is CASTPHLGGNYGYTF. The CDR3 DNA sequence: TGCGCCAGCACGCCCCATCTGGGGGGAAACTATGGCTACACCTTC.

In this sample, this clonotype turned up many times. V gene TRBV29-1 combines with J gene TRBJ1-2; D remains ambiguous. Germline lookup yields CDR1 SQVTM and CDR2 ANQGSEA. V was clipped by 0 bases and J by 4 bases, with 6 bases between them. The CDR3 has 12 residues. The CDR3 region is CSVEDLSYGYTF. CDR3 DNA: TGCAGCGTTGAAGATCTGAGCTATGGCTACACCTTC.